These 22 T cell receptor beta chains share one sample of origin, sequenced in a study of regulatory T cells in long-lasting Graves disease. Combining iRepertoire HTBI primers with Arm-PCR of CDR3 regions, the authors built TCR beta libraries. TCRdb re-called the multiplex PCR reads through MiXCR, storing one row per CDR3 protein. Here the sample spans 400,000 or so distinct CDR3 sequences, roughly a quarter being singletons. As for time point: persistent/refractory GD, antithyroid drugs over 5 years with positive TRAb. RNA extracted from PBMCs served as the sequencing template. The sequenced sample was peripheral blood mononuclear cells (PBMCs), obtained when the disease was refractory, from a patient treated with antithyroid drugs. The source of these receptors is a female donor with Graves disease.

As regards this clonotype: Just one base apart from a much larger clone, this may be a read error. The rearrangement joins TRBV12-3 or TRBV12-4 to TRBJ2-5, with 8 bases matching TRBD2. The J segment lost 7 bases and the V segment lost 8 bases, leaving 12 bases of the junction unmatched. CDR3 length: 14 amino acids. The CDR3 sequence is CASWSGRKGGTQYF. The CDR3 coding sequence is TGTGCCAGCTGGAGCGGGAGAAAGGGAGGGACCCAGTACTTC.

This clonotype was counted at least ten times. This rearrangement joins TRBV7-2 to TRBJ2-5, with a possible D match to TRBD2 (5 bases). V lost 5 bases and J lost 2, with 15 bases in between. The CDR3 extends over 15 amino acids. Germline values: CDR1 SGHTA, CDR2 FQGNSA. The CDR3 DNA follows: TGTGCCAGCAGCCGCGGGCGTCCAGTTCAAGAGACCCAGTACTTC. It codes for CASSRGRPVQETQYF.

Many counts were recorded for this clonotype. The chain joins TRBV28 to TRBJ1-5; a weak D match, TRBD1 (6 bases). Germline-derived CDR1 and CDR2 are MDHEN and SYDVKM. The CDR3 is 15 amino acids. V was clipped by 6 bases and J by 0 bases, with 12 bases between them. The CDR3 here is CASRKGTYSNQPQHF. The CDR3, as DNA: TGTGCCAGCAGAAAAGGGACATATAGCAATCAGCCCCAGCATTTT.

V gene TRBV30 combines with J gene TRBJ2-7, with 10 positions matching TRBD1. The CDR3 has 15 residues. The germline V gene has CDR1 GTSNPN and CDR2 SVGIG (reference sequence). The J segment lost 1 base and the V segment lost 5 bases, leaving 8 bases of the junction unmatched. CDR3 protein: CAWGPGTGVSYEQYF. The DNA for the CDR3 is TGTGCCTGGGGACCAGGGACAGGGGTTTCCTACGAGCAGTACTTC.

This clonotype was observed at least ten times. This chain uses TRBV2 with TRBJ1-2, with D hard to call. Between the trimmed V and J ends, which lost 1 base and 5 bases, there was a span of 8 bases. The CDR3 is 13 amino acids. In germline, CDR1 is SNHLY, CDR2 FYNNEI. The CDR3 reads CASSEVGRYGYTF. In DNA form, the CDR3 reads TGTGCCAGCAGTGAAGTGGGCAGGTATGGCTACACCTTC.

The CDR3 region has the DNA TGCAGTGCTAGAGATCGAGGCGGCGATAATTCACCCCTCCACTTT. Protein sequence: CSARDRGGDNSPLHF. The rearrangement uses TRBV20-1 and TRBJ1-6; D ambiguous. Between the trimmed V and J ends, which lost 0 bases and 5 bases, there was a span of 11 bases. The germline V gene has CDR1 DFQATT and CDR2 SNEGSKA (reference sequence). This CDR3 region has 15 residues.

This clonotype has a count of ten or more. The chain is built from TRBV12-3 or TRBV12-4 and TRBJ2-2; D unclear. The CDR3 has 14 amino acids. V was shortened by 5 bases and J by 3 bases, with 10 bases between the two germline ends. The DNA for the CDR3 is TGTGCCAGCAGTGTTGTAATAGACACCGGGGAGCTGTTTTTT. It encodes CASSVVIDTGELFF.

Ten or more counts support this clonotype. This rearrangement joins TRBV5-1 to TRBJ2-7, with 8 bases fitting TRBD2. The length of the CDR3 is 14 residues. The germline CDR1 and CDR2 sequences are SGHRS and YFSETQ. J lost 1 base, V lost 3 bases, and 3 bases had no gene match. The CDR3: CASSSGTSSYEQYF. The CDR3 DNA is TGCGCCAGCAGCTCCGGGACTAGTTCCTACGAGCAGTACTTC.

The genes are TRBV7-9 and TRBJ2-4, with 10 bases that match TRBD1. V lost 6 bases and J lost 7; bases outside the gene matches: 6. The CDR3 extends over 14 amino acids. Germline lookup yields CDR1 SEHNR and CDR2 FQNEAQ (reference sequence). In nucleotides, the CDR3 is TGTGCCAGCAGGCCCGGACAGGGGGGGAACATTCAGTACTTC. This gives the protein CASRPGQGGNIQYF.

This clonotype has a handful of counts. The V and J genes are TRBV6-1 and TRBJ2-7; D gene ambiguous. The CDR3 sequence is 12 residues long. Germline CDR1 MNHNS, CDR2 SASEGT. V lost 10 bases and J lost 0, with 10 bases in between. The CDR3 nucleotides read TGTGCCACAAAAGACACCTCCTACGAGCAGTACTTC. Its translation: CATKDTSYEQYF.

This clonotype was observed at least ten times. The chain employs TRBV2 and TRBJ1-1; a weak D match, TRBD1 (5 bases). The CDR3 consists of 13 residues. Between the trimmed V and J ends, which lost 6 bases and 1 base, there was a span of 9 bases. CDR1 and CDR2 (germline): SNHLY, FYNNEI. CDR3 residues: CASRGTWNTEAFF. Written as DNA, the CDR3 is TGTGCCAGCAGGGGGACGTGGAACACTGAAGCTTTCTTT. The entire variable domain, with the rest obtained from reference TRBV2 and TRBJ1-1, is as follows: EPEVTQTPSHQVTQMGQEVILRCVPISNHLYFYWYRQILGQKVEFLVSFYNNEISEKSEIFDDQFSVERPDGSNFTLKIRSTKLEDSAMYFCASRGTWNTEAFFGQGTRLTVV.

This chain's CDR3 is CASSQVPSQIPYEQYF. The CDR3 DNA is TGTGCCAGCAGCCAAGTCCCTAGCCAAATTCCCTACGAGCAGTACTTC. The chain uses TRBV3-1 and TRBJ2-7; possibly TRBD2 for D (5 bases). The CDR3 runs 16 residues. Trimming cost V 1 base and J 2 bases, with 15 bases left between them. Per the germline V gene, CDR1 is LGHDT and CDR2 is YNNKEL (reference sequence).

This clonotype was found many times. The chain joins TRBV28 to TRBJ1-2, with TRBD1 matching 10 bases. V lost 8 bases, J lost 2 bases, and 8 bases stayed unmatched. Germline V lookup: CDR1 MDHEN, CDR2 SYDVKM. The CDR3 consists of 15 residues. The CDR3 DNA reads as TGTGCCAGCTGCGAACCGGGACAGGGGAACTATGGCTACACCTTC. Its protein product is CASCEPGQGNYGYTF.

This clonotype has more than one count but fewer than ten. CDR3 nucleotide sequence: TGCAGCGTTGAAGATCGGCCCTACGAGCAGTACTTC. Translating it yields CSVEDRPYEQYF. The rearrangement joins TRBV29-1 to TRBJ2-7, with D unresolved. Trimming took 0 bases from V and 2 from J, leaving 5 bases between them. The CDR3 totals 12 residues. Germline CDR1 is SQVTM and CDR2 is ANQGSEA.

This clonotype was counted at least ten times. The CDR3 coding sequence is TGTGCCAGCAGTCTCATCCTTCGGGACAGCTATGGCTACACCTTC. It encodes CASSLILRDSYGYTF. The J gene is TRBJ1-2, the V gene TRBV28, with 7 bases aligning to TRBD1. After removal of 5 bases from V and 4 bases from J, the junction contained 10 bases not matched to a gene. Germline assignment: CDR1 MDHEN and CDR2 SYDVKM. This CDR3 is 15 amino acids long.

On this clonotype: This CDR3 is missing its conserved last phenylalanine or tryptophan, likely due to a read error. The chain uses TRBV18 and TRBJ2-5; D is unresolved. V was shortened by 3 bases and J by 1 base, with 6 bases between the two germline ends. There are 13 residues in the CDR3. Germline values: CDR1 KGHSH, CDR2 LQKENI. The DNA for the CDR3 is TGTGCCAGCTCACCCGTCCTCCAAGAGACCCAGTACCTC. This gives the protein CASSPVLQETQYL.

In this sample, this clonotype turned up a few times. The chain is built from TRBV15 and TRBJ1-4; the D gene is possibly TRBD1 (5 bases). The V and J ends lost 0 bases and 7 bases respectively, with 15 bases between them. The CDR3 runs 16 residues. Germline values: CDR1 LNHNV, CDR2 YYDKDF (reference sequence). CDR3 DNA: TGTGCCACCAGCAGAGATCGAGTCTCCCAGGGTGAAAAACTGTTTTTT. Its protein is CATSRDRVSQGEKLFF.

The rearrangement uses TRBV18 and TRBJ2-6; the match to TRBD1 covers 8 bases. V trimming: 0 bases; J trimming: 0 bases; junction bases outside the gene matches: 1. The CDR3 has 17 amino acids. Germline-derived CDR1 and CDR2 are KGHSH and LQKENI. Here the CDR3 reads CASSPPRGLSGANVLTF. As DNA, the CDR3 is TGTGCCAGCTCACCACCCAGGGGGCTCTCTGGGGCCAACGTCCTGACTTTC.

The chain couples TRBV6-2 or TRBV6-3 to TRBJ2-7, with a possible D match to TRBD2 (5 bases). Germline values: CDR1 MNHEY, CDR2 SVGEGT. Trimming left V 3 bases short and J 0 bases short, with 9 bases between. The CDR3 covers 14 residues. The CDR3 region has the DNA TGTGCCAGCAGTTATGAGCGGAGCTCCTACGAGCAGTACTTC. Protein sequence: CASSYERSSYEQYF.

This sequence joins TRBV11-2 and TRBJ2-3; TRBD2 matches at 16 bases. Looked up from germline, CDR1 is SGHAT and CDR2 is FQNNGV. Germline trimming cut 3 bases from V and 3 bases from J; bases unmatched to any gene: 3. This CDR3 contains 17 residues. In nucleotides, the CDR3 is TGTGCCAGCAGCTTGGGGACTAGCGGGAGGGGAACAGATACGCAGTATTTT. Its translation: CASSLGTSGRGTDTQYF.

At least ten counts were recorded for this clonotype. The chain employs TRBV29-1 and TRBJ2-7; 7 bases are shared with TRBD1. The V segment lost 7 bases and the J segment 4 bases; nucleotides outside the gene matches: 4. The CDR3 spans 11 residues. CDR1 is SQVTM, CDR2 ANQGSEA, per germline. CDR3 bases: TGCAGCGCTGGGACAGCATACGAGCAGTACTTC. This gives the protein CSAGTAYEQYF.

CDR3 region: CASSILPGGNTEAFF. CDR3 DNA sequence: TGTGCCAGTAGTATTTTACCGGGCGGAAACACTGAAGCTTTCTTT. The V gene is TRBV19, the J gene TRBJ1-1; D is unclear. V gave up 3 bases and J gave up 2 bases, with 13 bases separating them. The CDR3 covers 15 residues. Germline CDR1 LNHDA, CDR2 SQIVND (reference sequence).